Shown below are 24 T cell receptor beta chains from a single sample sequenced in a study of blood T cell repertoires in COVID-19. TCRdb keeps only in-frame clones here, not all; method: immunoSEQ multiplex PCR. This table has roughly 500,000 clones, approximately 87% appearing once. Sequencing input: PBMCs or T cells enriched from blood (not recorded which). The source of these receptors is a woman aged 35 to 49 who had recovered from COVID-19.

This clone has a single count. A clone one base away is much larger, so this may be a read error. V and J are TRBV7-9 and TRBJ2-7; unclear D gene. Germline lookup yields CDR1 SEHNR and CDR2 FQNEAQ (reference sequence). There are 15 residues in the CDR3. V was cut by 1 base and J by 3 bases, with 13 bases left in between. Here the CDR3 reads CASSLDTLPFYEQYF. The CDR3 bases are TGTGCCAGCAGCTTAGACACCTTGCCCTTCTACGAGCAGTACTTC.

The chain couples TRBV6-6 to TRBJ2-3, with 13 nucleotides matching TRBD2. CDR1 is MNHNY and CDR2 is SVGAGI in the germline V gene (reference sequence). The CDR3 extends over 14 amino acids. With 9 bases clipped from V and 4 bases from J, the junction kept 4 bases outside the gene matches. CDR3 in amino acids: CASRTSGRADTQYF. The CDR3 coding sequence is TGTGCCAGTAGGACTAGCGGGAGAGCAGATACGCAGTATTTT.

The V and J genes are TRBV5-6 and TRBJ2-7; TRBD2 is a possible D gene (5 bases). V dropped 5 bases and J dropped 6 bases, with 12 bases sitting between them. Per germline, CDR1 SGHDT and CDR2 YYEEEE. CDR3 length: 12 residues. The CDR3: CASRPNEGEQYF. The CDR3 region has the DNA TGTGCCAGCAGACCTAACGAGGGCGAGCAGTACTTC.

This clone came up once. This chain joins TRBV19 and TRBJ1-5; 9 bases match TRBD1. This CDR3 spans 20 amino acids. Germline V gene data show CDR1 as LNHDA and CDR2 as SQIVND (reference sequence). V lost 6 bases and J lost 1; bases outside the gene matches: 19. The CDR3 sequence is CASSKTAGTGQRGSNQPQHF. The CDR3 nucleotides are TGTGCCAGTAGCAAAACGGCCGGGACAGGGCAGAGGGGGAGCAATCAGCCCCAGCATTTT.

V gene TRBV19 combines with J gene TRBJ2-7; 10 nucleotides agree with TRBD2. J was trimmed by 0 bases and V by 6 bases; bases with no gene match: 5. The CDR3 runs 15 residues. Germline V CDR1 and CDR2: LNHDA, SQIVND (reference sequence). Here the CDR3 DNA reads TGTGCCAGTAGCCTTAGCGGGGGGAGCTCCTACGAGCAGTACTTC. This codes for CASSLSGGSSYEQYF.

This chain uses TRBV14 with TRBJ1-4; possibly TRBD1 for D (5 bases). Trimming removed 3 bases from V and 1 base from J, with 12 bases in between. This CDR3 region has 16 residues. The germline gives CDR1 SGHDN, CDR2 FVKESK. The CDR3 region has the DNA TGTGCCAGCAGCCAGCATCAGGGTCTAACTAATGAAAAACTGTTTTTT. Amino acid sequence: CASSQHQGLTNEKLFF. Drawing the rest from reference TRBV14 and TRBJ1-4, the complete variable domain is EAGVTQFPSHSVIEKGQTVTLRCDPISGHDNLYWYRRVMGKEIKFLLHFVKESKQDESGMPNNRFLAERTGGTYSTLKVQPAELEDSGVYFCASSQHQGLTNEKLFFGSGTQLSVL.

This sequence joins TRBV30 and TRBJ2-1; possible D gene TRBD2, 6 bases. The V gene's germline CDR1 is GTSNPN and CDR2 SVGIG (reference sequence). The V gene lost 0 bases and the J gene lost 6 bases, with 21 bases spanning the gap. The CDR3 runs 17 residues. This CDR3 is CAWSVLFSRREGNEQFF. For the CDR3, the DNA is TGTGCCTGGAGTGTACTTTTTAGCAGGAGGGAAGGCAATGAGCAGTTCTTC. The variable domain in full, completed from reference TRBV30 and TRBJ2-1, reads SQTIHQWPATLVQPVGSPLSLECTVEGTSNPNLYWYRQAAGRGLQLLFYSVGIGQISSEVPQNLSASRPQDRQFILSSKKLLLSDSGFYLCAWSVLFSRREGNEQFFGPGTRLTVL.

V usage is TRBV7-8 and J usage is TRBJ1-1, with a tentative D call TRBD1 (5 bases). V lost 5 bases to trimming and J lost 3 bases, with 13 bases between them. The length of the CDR3 is 14 residues. The germline V gene has CDR1 SGHVS and CDR2 FQNEAQ. This CDR3 is CASSLTGDDTEAFF. CDR3 nucleotide sequence: TGTGCCAGCAGCCTGACGGGGGATGACACTGAAGCTTTCTTT.

The chain has TRBV11-3 and TRBJ2-1; D is perhaps TRBD2 (6 bases). V lost 3 bases and J 8 bases, leaving 11 bases between the germline ends. CDR3 length: 13 residues. Germline loops: CDR1 SGHNT, CDR2 YENEEA. The CDR3 spells CASSLGGTDEQFF. In nucleotides, the CDR3 is TGTGCCAGCAGCTTGGGGGGTACCGATGAGCAGTTCTTC.

In this sample, this clone turned up a few times. The rearrangement uses TRBV7-2 and TRBJ2-7; 11 bases are a match to TRBD2. This CDR3 contains 16 residues. CDR1 and CDR2 (germline): SGHTA, FQGNSA. With V trimmed by 5 bases and J by 2 bases, 8 bases remained unmatched. CDR3 nucleotides: TGTGCCAGCAGCCCAAACCCGGGACTAGCGGCCTACGAGCAGTACTTC. The encoded protein is CASSPNPGLAAYEQYF.

The chain joins TRBV7-9 to TRBJ2-3; TRBD1 aligns across 10 bases. The CDR3 loop spans 16 amino acids. V was pared by 5 bases and J by 2 bases, with 7 bases of the junction left unmatched. The germline V gene encodes CDR1 SEHNR and CDR2 FQNEAQ (reference sequence). CDR3 loop: CASSPRTGGYTDTQYF. In nucleotides, the CDR3 is TGTGCCAGCAGCCCGCGGACAGGGGGTTACACAGATACGCAGTATTTT.

V usage is TRBV7-2 and J usage is TRBJ1-3; D unclear. V lost 5 bases to trimming and J lost 8 bases, with 13 bases between them. This CDR3 region has 13 residues. From germline, CDR1 is SGHTA and CDR2 FQGNSA. CDR3 nucleotide sequence: TGTGCCAGCAGCGCAAACCCCCGGGACACCATATATTTT. This gives the protein CASSANPRDTIYF.

This clone has only one observation. This chain links TRBV6-5 with TRBJ1-1, with D perhaps matching TRBD1 (5 bases). The CDR3 has 14 amino acids. Trimming removed 5 bases from V and 5 bases from J, with 15 bases in between. Germline assignment: CDR1 MNHEY and CDR2 SVGAGI. In DNA, the CDR3 is TGTGCCAGCAGTCTCAGGGCCGTGTGGACTGAAGCTTTCTTT. The encoded protein is CASSLRAVWTEAFF.

The V and J genes are TRBV11-2 and TRBJ1-1; D unclear. The CDR3 has 14 residues. From germline, CDR1 is SGHAT and CDR2 FQNNGV. The V and J ends lost 1 base and 6 bases respectively, with 12 bases between them. DNA of the CDR3: TGTGCCAGCAGCTTAGTGGAGGGCTGGTCTGAAGCTTTCTTT. The encoded protein is CASSLVEGWSEAFF.

In nucleotides, the CDR3 is TGTGCCAGCAGCCCGAGACAGGGGGGGATTTCCACCATATATTTT. It codes for CASSPRQGGISTIYF. The genes are TRBV13 and TRBJ1-3; 9 nucleotides match TRBD1. The junction had 11 bases not matched to a gene; V was cut back by 5 bases and J by 9 bases. The CDR3 covers 15 residues. Germline lookup yields CDR1 PRHDT and CDR2 FYEKMQ (reference sequence).

This rearrangement joins TRBV19 to TRBJ1-5, with 8 nucleotides matching TRBD1. Germline loops: CDR1 LNHDA, CDR2 SQIVND (reference sequence). With 6 bases clipped from V and 1 base from J, the junction kept 17 bases outside the gene matches. This CDR3 is built from 19 residues. The CDR3 loop reads CASRRTDRAFGLSNQPQHF. The CDR3 DNA sequence: TGTGCCAGTAGACGGACGGACAGGGCTTTTGGGCTCAGCAATCAGCCCCAGCATTTT.

The V call is TRBV7-9, the J call TRBJ2-1; a weak D match, TRBD2 (5 bases). The CDR3 extends over 13 amino acids. V lost 3 bases, J lost 5 bases, and 8 bases lay in between. Germline assignment: CDR1 SEHNR and CDR2 FQNEAQ (reference sequence). CDR3: CASSFSGNNEQFF. In nucleotides, the CDR3 is TGTGCCAGCAGCTTCTCGGGGAACAATGAGCAGTTCTTC.

This clone came up a few times. The rearrangement links TRBV19 to TRBJ2-1; the D is unclear. V gave up 10 bases and J gave up 1 base, with 11 bases separating them. Germline CDR1 reads LNHDA; CDR2 reads SQIVND (reference sequence). CDR3 size: 13 residues. CDR3 amino acids: CATYDKSYNEQFF. CDR3 coding DNA: TGTGCCACCTACGACAAATCCTACAATGAGCAGTTCTTC.

V is TRBV3-1 (or the pseudogene TRBV3-2) and J is TRBJ2-7; D uncertain. The V end was cut by 1 base, the J end by 6 bases, with 7 bases between. The CDR3 has 12 residues. Germline CDR1 LGHDT, CDR2 YNNKEL (reference sequence). Here the CDR3 reads CASSQASPEQYF. For the CDR3, the DNA is TGTGCCAGCAGCCAAGCGAGTCCCGAGCAGTACTTC.

The rearrangement uses TRBV18 and TRBJ2-7; 7 nucleotides match TRBD1. CDR3 length: 15 amino acids. The germline CDR1 and CDR2 sequences are KGHSH and LQKENI. V was clipped by 4 bases and J by 2 bases; unmatched bases: 8. CDR3 region: CASSLTGTVPYEQYF. Written as DNA, the CDR3 is TGTGCCAGCTCACTAACCGGGACAGTACCCTACGAGCAGTACTTC. The whole variable domain, remainder taken from reference TRBV18 and TRBJ2-7, is NAGVMQNPRHLVRRRGQEARLRCSPMKGHSHVYWYRQLPEEGLKFMVYLQKENIIDESGMPKERFSAEFPKEGPSILRIQQVVRGDSAAYFCASSLTGTVPYEQYFGPGTRLTVT.

The chain joins TRBV29-1 to TRBJ1-3, with D perhaps TRBD1 (5 bases). The CDR3 length is 14 residues. V was cut by 7 bases and J by 2 bases, with 15 bases left in between. Germline assignment: CDR1 SQVTM and CDR2 ANQGSEA. DNA of the CDR3: TGCAGCGCGGAACAGGCCCGACCTGGAAACACCATATATTTT. It specifies CSAEQARPGNTIYF.

V is TRBV27 and J is TRBJ2-7, with a possible D match to TRBD1 (6 bases). The CDR3 is 13 amino acids. V lost 3 bases and J 5 bases, leaving 11 bases between the germline ends. CDR1 and CDR2 from the germline V gene are MNHEY and SMNVEV (reference sequence). CDR3 sequence reads: CASSFTGPNEQYF. DNA for the CDR3: TGTGCCAGCAGTTTTACAGGGCCCAACGAGCAGTACTTC.

This chain links TRBV11-2 with TRBJ2-7; 12 positions match TRBD2. The junction had 11 bases not matched to a gene; V was cut back by 7 bases and J by 1 base. There are 17 residues in the CDR3. Germline CDR1 and CDR2: SGHAT and FQNNGV. The CDR3 protein is CASTPPYLAGGSYEQYF. CDR3 nucleotides: TGTGCCAGCACCCCCCCCTACCTAGCGGGAGGGTCCTACGAGCAGTACTTC.

This clone was observed a handful of times. The CDR3 region is CASSNEGQGRHEQFF. The CDR3 region has the DNA TGTGCCAGCAGCAACGAGGGACAGGGACGCCATGAGCAGTTCTTC. V and J are TRBV6-5 and TRBJ2-1; TRBD1 matches at 9 bases. Germline V gene sequence: CDR1 MNHEY, CDR2 SVGAGI. V dropped 6 bases and J dropped 8; count of bases not matched to a gene: 11. The CDR3 sequence is 15 residues long.